One T cell receptor (beta chain) is described in this entry. The same CDR3 is also encoded by other DNA sequences in this sample. The assay was immunoSEQ multiplex PCR, and TCRdb's table has in-frame clones only and misses some. This table has 250,000 to 350,000 clones, approximately 84% appearing once. The sample comes from a study of blood T cell repertoires in COVID-19. Study in general: PBMCs, B-cell-depleted T cells, or T cells were the source of the cDNA or gDNA that made up the material.

From germline, CDR1 is SGHAT and CDR2 FQDESV (reference sequence). This CDR3 spans 15 amino acids. With 3 bases clipped from V and 4 bases from J, the junction kept 4 bases outside the gene matches. Enrolled during active infection, Seattle patients were then followed longitudinally. What was sequenced was peripheral blood. The TCR sequence derives from a human donor with COVID-19, enrolled during active disease. The donor label of this sample is uncertain. V usage is TRBV11-1 and J usage is TRBJ2-3; the match to TRBD2 covers 10 bases. The CDR3, as DNA: TGTGCCAGCAGCTTGGGGCTAGCGGGGGCAGATACGCAGTATTTT. Amino acid sequence: CASSLGLAGADTQYF.